This TCR beta chain was recovered during a study of cytomegalovirus exposure and HLA in healthy donors. Study-wide context: An early release of data contained 80 million to 85 million unique TCRs, which came from HLA-typed donors. General study results and limits: It was 164 TCR beta chains that were listed as cytomegalovirus-associated. Looking again later, the authors saw that most CMV-associated TCR beta chains seemed HLA-restricted. Per a prior analysis, the majority of TCR beta V segments were productive roughly 87% or roughly 30% of the time.

This CDR3 contains 13 residues. The junction had 11 bases not matched to a gene; V was cut back by 10 bases and J by 7 bases. Per germline, CDR1 MDHEN and CDR2 SYDVKM. The PCR employed 60 Vbeta primers together with 13 Jbeta primers. Sequencing used immunoSEQ multiplex PCR; TCRdb keeps in-frame clones, though not all of them. The sample table sets out 45,000 or so clones. About this clone: Antigen: not known.

Material for sequencing was PBMCs. This chain connects TRBV28 to TRBJ2-7, with 9 bases matching TRBD1. The sequence was obtained from a male donor in good health and CMV-seronegative. The CDR3 reads CATLRDRAREQYF. The CDR3 region has the DNA TGTGCCACCCTCCGGGACAGGGCTCGTGAGCAGTACTTC.